The 22 T cell receptor beta chains in this list originate from one sample, sequenced in a study of blood T cells in healthy people across ages. PCR was performed a second time for roughly 7 to 11 cycles using a sample-barcoded 5' primer and a J-beta primer mix. Via MiXCR, TCRdb re-called the 5' RACE reads, giving one row per CDR3 protein. The data contain 1.5 million to 2 million distinct CDR3 sequences, 28% of them singletons. What was sequenced was blood. Every receptor here comes from a woman in her twenties or thirties in good health.

The rearrangement joins TRBV19 to TRBJ2-4; 7 nucleotides agree with TRBD2. The germline V gene has CDR1 LNHDA and CDR2 SQIVND (reference sequence). The V and J ends lost 1 base and 0 bases, in that order; junction bases with no gene match: 12. This CDR3 has 19 residues. CDR3 in amino acids: CASSIGRLAGIIAKNIQYF. The DNA of the CDR3 is TGTGCCAGTAGTATAGGAAGACTAGCCGGTATTATAGCCAAAAACATTCAGTACTTC. Combining the CDR3 with reference TRBV19 and TRBJ2-4 gives the whole variable domain DGGITQSPKYLFRKEGQNVTLSCEQNLNHDAMYWYRQDPGQGLRLIYYSQIVNDFQKGDIAEGYSVSREKKESFPLTVTSAQKNPTAFYLCASSIGRLAGIIAKNIQYFGAGTRLSVL.

This clonotype has a single count. The chain is built from TRBV28 and TRBJ2-1, with TRBD1 as a possible D gene (6 bases). The J call may be wrong; the DNA end is better matched by TRBJ2-7. The CDR3 contains 16 residues. Per germline, CDR1 MDHEN and CDR2 SYDVKM. CDR3 loop: CASGPLSGTIYNEQYF. In DNA, the CDR3 is TGTGCCAGCGGACCCCTCTCCGGGACAATCTACAATGAGCAGTACTTC.

This clonotype was recorded at least ten times. The chain has TRBV28 and TRBJ2-7, with D perhaps being TRBD1 or TRBD2 (5 bases each). The length of the CDR3 is 14 residues. In germline, CDR1 is MDHEN, CDR2 SYDVKM. Deletions cut 7 bases from V and 2 bases from J, with 15 bases between. The CDR3 DNA is TGTGCCAGCAAGATAAGGGACGGGCCCTACGAGCAGTACTTC. Translating it yields CASKIRDGPYEQYF.

This clonotype turned up a few times. The J gene is TRBJ2-1, the V gene TRBV12-3 or TRBV12-4; 8 bases match TRBD2. The CDR3 has 15 amino acids. The J segment lost 15 bases and the V segment lost 6 bases, leaving 19 bases of the junction unmatched. For the CDR3, the DNA is TGTGCCAGCAGCTTTCCCGGAGCGGGGGCCAGGGCGAGGTTCTTC. This sequence encodes CASSFPGAGARARFF.

This clonotype was seen repeatedly, ten times or more. The CDR3 loop reads CASSLRLAGGPLSYEQYF. The DNA of the CDR3 is TGTGCCAGCAGCTTGCGACTAGCGGGGGGGCCTCTCTCCTACGAGCAGTACTTC. This chain joins TRBV7-4 and TRBJ2-7; 14 bases align to TRBD2. The V and J ends lost 3 bases and 0 bases, in that order; junction bases with no gene match: 7. This CDR3 is 18 amino acids long. Germline CDR1 reads SGHVT; CDR2 reads SQSDAQ.

This clonotype showed up many times. CDR3 region: CSVEEGAGGYEQYF. Written as DNA, the CDR3 is TGCAGCGTTGAAGAAGGGGCAGGGGGCTACGAGCAGTACTTC. The genes are TRBV29-1 and TRBJ2-7; 7 nucleotides align to TRBD1. This CDR3 spans 14 amino acids. V dropped 0 bases and J dropped 3; count of bases not matched to a gene: 5. Germline-derived CDR1 and CDR2 are SQVTM and ANQGSEA.

This clonotype has more than one count but fewer than ten. This chain links TRBV20-1 with TRBJ2-5, with 8 bases matching TRBD2. Trimming at V came to 5 bases and at J to 3 bases, leaving 8 bases not matched to a gene. This CDR3 has 14 amino acids. CDR1 and CDR2 (germline): DFQATT, SNEGSKA (reference sequence). This CDR3 reads CSAGAGVAEETQYF. CDR3 nucleotide sequence: TGCAGTGCTGGAGCGGGAGTGGCTGAAGAGACCCAGTACTTC.

This clonotype was found a few times. The chain joins TRBV7-6 to TRBJ2-5; TRBD2 matches at 12 bases. From germline, CDR1 is SGHVS and CDR2 FNYEAQ. This CDR3 has 17 residues. The junction had 4 bases not matched to a gene; V was cut back by 0 bases and J by 2 bases. Here the CDR3 reads CASSLAFLAGGQETQYF. CDR3 DNA: TGTGCCAGCAGCTTAGCGTTCCTAGCGGGGGGGCAAGAGACCCAGTACTTC.

This clonotype appeared many times. A read error may produce the germline difference seen at one junction end. The chain employs TRBV5-1 and TRBJ1-2, with D perhaps matching TRBD1 (6 bases). The CDR3 is made up of 14 amino acids. Per the germline V gene, CDR1 is SGHRS and CDR2 is YFSETQ. CDR3 residues: CASSLTGTTYGYTF. The CDR3 DNA follows: TGTGCCAGCAGTTTAACAGGGACCACCTATGGCTACACCTTC.

The V and J genes are TRBV20-1 and TRBJ2-5, with D tentatively TRBD1 or TRBD2 (5 bases each). Trimming cost V 0 bases and J 6 bases, with 17 bases left between them. The CDR3 has 15 residues. The germline V gene has CDR1 DFQATT and CDR2 SNEGSKA (reference sequence). CDR3 amino acids: CSAREGMAGGKTQYF. The CDR3 DNA reads as TGCAGTGCTAGAGAGGGTATGGCTGGGGGAAAGACCCAGTACTTC.

The chain uses TRBV11-2 and TRBJ1-2; 9 positions agree with TRBD1. Trimming took 5 bases from V and 8 from J; bases not matched to a gene: 9. The germline V gene encodes CDR1 SGHAT and CDR2 FQNNGV. The CDR3 has 14 amino acids. The CDR3 is CASSSRQGVGGYTF. CDR3 DNA sequence: TGTGCCAGCAGCAGTCGACAGGGGGTTGGCGGCTACACCTTC.

A remark on this clonotype: One end of the junction is discordant with germline, which a read error may explain. This rearrangement joins TRBV15 to TRBJ1-4; D may be TRBD1 (6 bases). The length of the CDR3 is 14 residues. Looked up from germline, CDR1 is LNHNV and CDR2 is YYDKDF (reference sequence). The CDR3 reads CATSRGQGIERLFF. In DNA, the CDR3 is TGTGCCACCAGCAGAGGCCAGGGGATCGAAAGACTGTTTTTT. The variable domain in full, completed from reference TRBV15 and TRBJ1-4, reads DAMVIQNPRYQVTQFGKPVTLSCSQTLNHNVMYWYQQKSSQAPKLLFHYYDKDFNNEADTPDNFQSRRPNTSFCFLDIRSPGLGDTAMYLCATSRGQGIERLFFGSGTQLSVL.

J is TRBJ2-7 and V is TRBV7-2, with 9 bases that match TRBD1. With V trimmed by 5 bases and J by 0 bases, 11 bases remained unmatched. Germline V gives CDR1 SGHTA, CDR2 FQGNSA. The CDR3 is made up of 17 amino acids. CDR3 region: CASSPGTGPRSSYEQYF. The CDR3 DNA follows: TGTGCCAGCAGCCCGGGGACAGGGCCAAGGAGCTCCTACGAGCAGTACTTC.

The V and J genes are TRBV28 and TRBJ1-5; D ambiguous. The germline V and J ends were trimmed by 6 bases and 7 bases, with 10 bases remaining between them. Germline lookup yields CDR1 MDHEN and CDR2 SYDVKM. The CDR3 contains 12 residues. CDR3 sequence (DNA): TGTGCCAGCAGGACCCCTTGGCAGCCCCAGCATTTT. It yields the protein CASRTPWQPQHF.

Comment on this clonotype: A read error may produce the germline difference seen at one junction end. CDR3 protein: CSISDREFQETQYF. The DNA for the CDR3 is TGTTCCATCAGTGATCGGGAATTCCAAGAGACCCAGTACTTC. V usage is TRBV10-3 and J usage is TRBJ2-5; possibly TRBD2 for D (5 bases). The CDR3 is made up of 14 amino acids. Germline V lookup: CDR1 ENHRY, CDR2 SYGVKD.

This clonotype was counted many times. The J gene is TRBJ2-7, the V gene TRBV7-9; perhaps D is TRBD1 or TRBD2 (5 bases each). The germline CDR1 and CDR2 sequences are SEHNR and FQNEAQ (reference sequence). The CDR3 totals 12 residues. V shed 2 bases and J shed 5 bases, with 7 bases lying between them. CDR3 residues: CASSLSGHEQYF. Written as DNA, the CDR3 is TGTGCCAGCAGCTTATCGGGACACGAGCAGTACTTC. The full variable domain, with the rest looked up from reference TRBV7-9 and TRBJ2-7, is DTGVSQNPRHKITKRGQNVTFRCDPISEHNRLYWYRQTLGQGPEFLTYFQNEAQLEKSRLLSDRFSAERPKGSFSTLEIQRTEQGDSAMYLCASSLSGHEQYFGPGTRLTVT.

This clonotype was seen only a few times. The V and J genes are TRBV20-1 and TRBJ2-5; D is undetermined. Germline CDR1 DFQATT, CDR2 SNEGSKA (reference sequence). V lost 2 bases and J 1 base, leaving 5 bases between the germline ends. The CDR3 runs to 12 residues. The chain's CDR3 is CSARPVQETQYF. The CDR3 DNA reads TGCAGTGCTAGACCTGTCCAAGAGACCCAGTACTTC.

This clonotype was counted between two and nine times. The chain couples TRBV19 to TRBJ2-3, with D unresolved. V lost 1 base and J lost 0, with 8 bases in between. CDR1 is LNHDA, CDR2 SQIVND, per germline (reference sequence). The CDR3 has 15 residues. The CDR3 nucleotides read TGTGCCAGTAGTATAGGGATAACTAGCACAGATACGCAGTATTTT. It is translated as CASSIGITSTDTQYF.

To note about this clonotype: At one end, the junction sequence differs from germline, possibly due to a read error. The rearrangement links TRBV5-1 to TRBJ1-2; D remains unclear. Per germline, CDR1 SGHRS and CDR2 YFSETQ. This CDR3 is 14 amino acids long. The CDR3 nucleotides are TGCGCCAGCGGCTTGAGTTTGATTTCTTATGGCTACACCTTC. Translated, it gives CASGLSLISYGYTF.

The rearrangement joins TRBV10-3 to TRBJ2-1; 9 bases agree with TRBD2. With 3 bases clipped from V and 6 bases from J, the junction kept 3 bases outside the gene matches. The CDR3 extends over 14 amino acids. Germline loops: CDR1 ENHRY, CDR2 SYGVKD. CDR3 DNA: TGTGCCATCAGTGACAGCGGGGGGATCAATGAGCAGTTCTTC. The encoded protein is CAISDSGGINEQFF.

The gene calls are TRBV12-5 and TRBJ1-5; 10 nucleotides match TRBD1. Germline V gives CDR1 LGHNT, CDR2 FRNRAP. The ends lost 3 bases at V and 5 bases at J; junction bases unmatched: 10. This CDR3 is 17 amino acids long. This CDR3 is CASGFDRGPKWDQPQHF. In DNA, the CDR3 is TGTGCTAGTGGTTTCGACAGGGGGCCCAAATGGGATCAGCCCCAGCATTTT. Full variable domain (remainder filled in from reference TRBV12-5 and TRBJ1-5): DARVTQTPRHKVTEMGQEVTMRCQPILGHNTVFWYRQTMMQGLELLAYFRNRAPLDDSGMPKDRFSAEMPDATLATLKIQPSEPRDSAVYFCASGFDRGPKWDQPQHFGDGTRLSIL.

There are a few counts of this clonotype. An end of the junction differs from the germline gene, which may be a read error. The genes are TRBV9 and TRBJ2-1; maybe TRBD2 (6 bases). Germline values: CDR1 SGDLS, CDR2 YYNGEE. The CDR3 covers 12 residues. CDR3 nucleotide sequence: TGTGCCGGCAGCCGGACTACAAATGAGCAGTTCTTC. Translation: CAGSRTTNEQFF. The full variable domain, in which reference TRBV9 and TRBJ2-1 provide the parts outside the CDR3, is DSGVTQTPKHLITATGQRVTLRCSPRSGDLSVYWYQQSLDQGLQFLIQYYNGEERAKGNILERFSAQQFPDLHSELNLSSLELGDSALYFCAGSRTTNEQFFGPGTRLTVL.